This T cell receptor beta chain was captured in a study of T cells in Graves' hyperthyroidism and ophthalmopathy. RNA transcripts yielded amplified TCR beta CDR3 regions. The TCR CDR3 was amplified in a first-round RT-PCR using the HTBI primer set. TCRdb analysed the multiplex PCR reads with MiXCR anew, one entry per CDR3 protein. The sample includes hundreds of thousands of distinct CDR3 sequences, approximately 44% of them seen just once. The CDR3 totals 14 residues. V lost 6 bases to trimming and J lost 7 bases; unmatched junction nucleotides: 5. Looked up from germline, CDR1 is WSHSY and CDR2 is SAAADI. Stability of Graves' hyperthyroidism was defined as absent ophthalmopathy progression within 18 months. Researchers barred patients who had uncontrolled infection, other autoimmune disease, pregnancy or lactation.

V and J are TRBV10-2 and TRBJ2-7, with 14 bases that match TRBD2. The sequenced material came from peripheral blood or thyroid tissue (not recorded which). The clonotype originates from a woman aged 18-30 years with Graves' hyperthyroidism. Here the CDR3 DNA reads TGCGCCAGCAGGAACGGACTAGCGGGAGGAGAGCAGTACTTC. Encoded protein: CASRNGLAGGEQYF.